This T cell receptor (beta chain) was sequenced during a study of molecular identifiers for immune sequencing clone quantification (dated 2018 in TCRdb). For the study in its entirety: For a replicate experiment, RNA from approximately 20,000 or 100,000 naive CD8 T cells was divided into five aliquots, of which four were sequenced. This methods study used CD8 T cells to benchmark TCR RNA copy counting and molecular-identifier clustering-based TCR repertoire sequencing (MIDCIRS). The research as a whole found: Spiked-in Jurkat TCR RNA equivalent to a single cell was reported to be detectable even among one million naive CD8 T cells. Modeling estimated 3 to 3.5 recovered TCR RNA copies per cell, compared with about ten by digital PCR, which implies roughly 30% capture efficiency. Highly expanded clone sizes could be underestimated because identical TCR molecules may share a barcode. When barcode sub-clustering was left out, chimeric consensus sequences inflated TCR diversity, with chimeras reaching as high as 47%. In CMV-specific effector cells, clones with more than 20 RNA copies accounted for over 97% of molecules, whereas in naive cells such clones accounted for under 1%. The naive libraries included spiked-in Jurkat TCR RNA (fewer than eleven copies' worth), and this RNA is not part of the donor repertoire.

Libraries of naive CD8 T cells were built from approximately 20,000 to 1,000,000 sorted cells, with 10%, 30% or 50% of the purified RNA used. On a BD FACSAria II, naive CD8 T cells were FACS-sorted as CD8+CD4-CCR7+CD45RA+ and collected into RLT Plus buffer. Roughly nine TCR copies' worth of Jurkat RNA were spiked into about 20,000-1,000,000 naive CD8 T cell samples to test detection sensitivity. Enrichment of CD8 T cells was done with RosetteSep CD8+ T Cell Enrichment Cocktail plus Ficoll-Paque, and ACK red cell lysis came afterward. This clonotype was seen at least ten times. The antigen this receptor binds is unknown. Nothing much larger sits one base from this clone, and base qualities are not available. The library came from PCR. Sequencing was performed on a NextSeq 500. Bulk TCR libraries were generated as previously described, with the TCR primers listed in Table S5 used. Purification of total RNA was performed with the Qiagen AllPrep DNA/RNA kit. Reads from multiple sequencing runs of the same library were pooled before analysis. Under the source paper's analysis protocol: Reads were retained only if their TCR constant sequence matched exactly, and those retained reads were trimmed to 150 nt and grouped according to their 12-nt molecular barcodes. Reads inside each barcode group were sub-clustered using a 15% Levenshtein threshold, and a quality-weighted consensus sequence was constructed for each RNA molecule. Non-functional sequences were filtered out, along with any lower-count sequence sitting one edit away from another sequence. Barcode sub-clusters with fewer than 20% of the maximum read count were removed, based on fitting two negative binomial distributions. TCRdb reprocessing: public reads trimmed at Q25 with fastp, clones called with MiXCR, in-frame beta chains kept. Rows matching on CDR3 protein sequence are summarized as one entry with the most common DNA and genes. These V and J calls derive from TCRdb rather than the authors' analysis. The sample profile shows just over 95,000 distinct CDR3 sequences; roughly a quarter of them were found once. 0.94% of the sample is taken by the ten largest.

The TCR originated in a human donor in good health. Some libraries in this study had Jurkat cell RNA spiked in. The material sequenced was naive CD8+ T cells from blood, with Jurkat cell RNA spiked in. The cell subset or site tag for this specimen amounts to: FACS-sorted CD8+CD4-CCR7+CD45RA+ naive T cells.

The CDR3 protein sequence reads: CAWGQGRSTDTQYF. Read as DNA, the sequence is TGTGCCTGGGGACAGGGAAGGAGCACAGATACGCAGTATTTT. The rearranged chain carries TRBV30 and TRBJ2-3; 8 of the junction bases match TRBD1. Including cysteine and phenylalanine, the CDR3 has 14 amino acids. The read is trimmed to its CDR3 DNA, 42 bases read in frame from base 1. V and J are trimmed by 5 bases and 0 bases, and the gene matches miss 4 bases of the junction. The germline V gene (reference sequence) sets CDR1 to GTSNPN and CDR2 to SVGIG.